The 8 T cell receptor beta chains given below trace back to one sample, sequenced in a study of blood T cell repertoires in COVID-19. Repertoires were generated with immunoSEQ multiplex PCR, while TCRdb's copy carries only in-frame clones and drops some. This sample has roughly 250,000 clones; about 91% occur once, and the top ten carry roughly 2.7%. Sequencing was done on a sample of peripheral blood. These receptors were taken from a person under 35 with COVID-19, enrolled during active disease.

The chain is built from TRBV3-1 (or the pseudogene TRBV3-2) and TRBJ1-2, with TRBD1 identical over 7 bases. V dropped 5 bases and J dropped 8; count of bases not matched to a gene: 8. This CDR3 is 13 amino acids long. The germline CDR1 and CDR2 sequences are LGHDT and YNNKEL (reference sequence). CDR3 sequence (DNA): TGTGCCAGCAGCGCCCAGGGGGGTGGAGGCTACACCTTC. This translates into CASSAQGGGGYTF.

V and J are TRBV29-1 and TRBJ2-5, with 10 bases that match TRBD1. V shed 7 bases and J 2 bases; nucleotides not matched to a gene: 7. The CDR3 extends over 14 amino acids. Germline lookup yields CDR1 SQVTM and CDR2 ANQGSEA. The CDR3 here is CSAREGQGQETQYF. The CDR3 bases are TGCAGCGCTCGTGAGGGACAGGGGCAAGAGACCCAGTACTTC.

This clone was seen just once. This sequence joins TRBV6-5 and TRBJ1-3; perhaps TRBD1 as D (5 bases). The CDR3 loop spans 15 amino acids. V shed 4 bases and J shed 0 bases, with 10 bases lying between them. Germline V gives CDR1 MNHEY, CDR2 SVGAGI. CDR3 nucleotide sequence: TGTGCCAGCAGTTCCGGACAATTCTCTGGAAACACCATATATTTT. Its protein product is CASSSGQFSGNTIYF.

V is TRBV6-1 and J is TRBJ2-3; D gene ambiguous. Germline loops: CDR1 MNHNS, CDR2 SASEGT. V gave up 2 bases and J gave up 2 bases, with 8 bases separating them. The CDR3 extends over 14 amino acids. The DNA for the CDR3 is TGTGCCAGCAGTGAATACTTCCCCACAGATACGCAGTATTTT. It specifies CASSEYFPTDTQYF.

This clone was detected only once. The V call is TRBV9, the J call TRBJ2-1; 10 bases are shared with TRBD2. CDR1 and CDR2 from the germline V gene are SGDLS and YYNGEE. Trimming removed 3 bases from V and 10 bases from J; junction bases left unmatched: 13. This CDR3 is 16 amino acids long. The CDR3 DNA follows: TGTGCCAGCAGCGGAACCAGCGGGAGGGTTATTGGGGAGCAGTTCTTC. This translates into CASSGTSGRVIGEQFF.

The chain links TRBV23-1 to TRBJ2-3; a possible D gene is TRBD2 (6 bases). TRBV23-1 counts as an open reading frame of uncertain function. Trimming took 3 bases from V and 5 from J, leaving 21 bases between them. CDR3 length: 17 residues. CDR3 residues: CASSHHGVWTGGDTQYF. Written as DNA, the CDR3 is TGCGCCAGCAGTCATCATGGGGTTTGGACCGGGGGAGATACGCAGTATTTT.

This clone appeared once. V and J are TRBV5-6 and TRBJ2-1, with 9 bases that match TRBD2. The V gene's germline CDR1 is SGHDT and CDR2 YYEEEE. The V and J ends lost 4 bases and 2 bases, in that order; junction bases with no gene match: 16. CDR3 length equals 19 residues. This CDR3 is CASSTRDSGTSPAYNEQFF. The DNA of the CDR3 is TGTGCCAGCAGCACCCGGGACAGCGGGACTAGCCCTGCCTACAATGAGCAGTTCTTC.

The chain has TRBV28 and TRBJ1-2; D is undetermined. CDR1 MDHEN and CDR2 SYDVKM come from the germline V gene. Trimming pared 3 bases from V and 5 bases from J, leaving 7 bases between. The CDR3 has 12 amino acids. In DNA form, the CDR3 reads TGTGCCAGCAGTTTCAGGCTTTATGGCTACACCTTC. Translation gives CASSFRLYGYTF.